This T cell receptor beta chain is from a study of T-cell reconstitution after alpha-beta-depleted transplantation in children. Preparing the TCRbeta library involved the use of unique molecular identifiers. MiXCR was run by TCRdb on the PCR reads, yielding one entry per CDR3 protein. The data show over 200,000 distinct CDR3 sequences, with about 11% seen just once and 25% to 30% held by the top ten. Study results and limitations: Newly made T cells mostly supplied T-cell counts and diversity one year after transplant. Several hundred expanded graft clones reportedly were the source of alpha-beta T cells about two months after transplant. Surviving thymic progenitors and recipient T cells were the source of high TCRbeta diversity at day 60 in some patients.

This clonotype was recorded many times. Its antigen is as yet unknown. The TCR comes from a child less than two years old with acute myeloid leukemia, due to receive a stem cell transplant. Sequencing used PBMCs, obtained before TCRalphabeta/CD19-depleted stem cell transplant.

CDR3 nucleotide sequence: TGTGCCATCAGTGACGCAGGGGGACTGGCTGGAAACACCATATATTTT. The encoded protein is CAISDAGGLAGNTIYF. J is TRBJ1-3 and V is TRBV10-3; the match to TRBD1 covers 7 bases. Germline-derived CDR1 and CDR2 are ENHRY and SYGVKD. The length of the CDR3 is 16 residues. Trimming removed 3 bases from V and 2 bases from J; junction bases left unmatched: 7.